These 5 T cell receptor beta chains share one sample of origin, sequenced in a study of CD8 T cells in Susac syndrome (dated by TCRdb to about 2019). Libraries were made using the immunoSEQ multiplex PCR assay. RNA was extracted with the RNeasy kit and roughly 0.45 to 1 ug was reverse transcribed using random hexamers. Starting from the raw public reads, TCRdb applied fastp trimming at Q25, assembled clones with MiXCR and retained in-frame beta chains. Each CDR3 protein gets just one entry, which takes the most common genes and DNA from the rows behind it. Recorded for this sample are fewer than 250,000 distinct CDR3 sequences; roughly nine tenths of them occurred a single time. The ten top clones hold roughly 0.13% of the sample. Sequencing was performed on CD8+ T cells from PBMCs. The receptor set was obtained from a human donor with multiple sclerosis.

The V gene is TRBV9, the J gene TRBJ2-5; TRBD2 aligns across 8 bases. The CDR3 has 16 amino acids. CDR1 is SGDLS and CDR2 is YYNGEE in the germline V gene. V gave up 1 base and J gave up 3 bases; unmatched junction bases: 8. The CDR3 DNA sequence: TGTGCCAGCAGCGTACAGCGAACTAGCGGTAAAGAGACCCAGTACTTC. Its protein is CASSVQRTSGKETQYF.

V gene TRBV7-8 combines with J gene TRBJ1-2, with D maybe TRBD1 (6 bases). CDR1 and CDR2 from the germline V gene are SGHVS and FQNEAQ. V was trimmed by 2 bases and J by 4 bases, leaving 14 bases between them. This CDR3 spans 15 amino acids. For the CDR3, the DNA is TGTGCCAGCAGCTTAACCAGCAGGGGAACCTATGGCTACACCTTC. Amino acids: CASSLTSRGTYGYTF.

The gene calls are TRBV7-9 and TRBJ2-1, with D tentatively TRBD1 (6 bases). The V end was cut by 0 bases, the J end by 6 bases, with 9 bases between. Germline V CDR1 and CDR2: SEHNR, FQNEAQ (reference sequence). CDR3 length: 14 residues. The CDR3 here is CASSLADSSNEQFF. In DNA, the CDR3 is TGTGCCAGCAGCTTAGCGGACAGCTCCAATGAGCAGTTCTTC. The full variable domain, completed using reference TRBV7-9 and TRBJ2-1, is DTGVSQNPRHKITKRGQNVTFRCDPISEHNRLYWYRQTLGQGPEFLTYFQNEAQLEKSRLLSDRFSAERPKGSFSTLEIQRTEQGDSAMYLCASSLADSSNEQFFGPGTRLTVL.

This clonotype occurred once. For the CDR3, the DNA is TGTGCCAGCATCGAAGCACAGGGCCTTATACTTGGGCCGTATGGCTACACCTTC. Protein product: CASIEAQGLILGPYGYTF. V usage is TRBV2 and J usage is TRBJ1-2; tentatively, D is TRBD1 (6 bases). Trimming took 7 bases from V and 5 from J, leaving 29 bases between them. CDR3 size: 18 residues. Germline V gene data show CDR1 as SNHLY and CDR2 as FYNNEI.

This sequence joins TRBV11-2 and TRBJ1-5; D call uncertain. CDR1 SGHAT and CDR2 FQNNGV come from the germline V gene. The CDR3 is made up of 13 amino acids. V was clipped by 5 bases and J by 3 bases, with 8 bases between them. This chain's CDR3 is CASSGGNNQPQHF. The DNA of the CDR3 is TGTGCCAGCAGCGGAGGAAACAATCAGCCCCAGCATTTT.